This TCR beta chain was found in a study of tissue T cells after allogeneic stem cell transplantation. Overall study: Samples with visible lymphocytes on H&E were prioritized for sequencing. General study results and limits: Anatomically similar tissues had similar TCR repertoires within each patient.

In this sample, this clone turned up a few times. Its antigen is unidentified. Profiling relied on immunoSEQ multiplex PCR, and the TCRdb table lists in-frame clones only, not all of them. Of approximately 1,500 clones in the sample, 70% to 90% were seen once. Trimming cost V 2 bases and J 6 bases, with 19 bases left between them. Germline CDR1 is GTSNPN and CDR2 is SVGIG (reference sequence). CDR3 length equals 16 residues. This receptor was identified in a male patient aged 35-75 years with steroid-refractory graft-versus-host disease after an allogeneic stem cell transplant. The graft donor may be the source of some T cells. The chain joins TRBV30 to TRBJ2-2; either TRBD1 or TRBD2 may fit D (7 bases each). The specimen comprised spleen tissue, sampled at autopsy. CDR3 nucleotides: TGTGCCTGGAGTAGAGGCAGGGGGGGGATAGCCGGGGAGCTGTTTTTT. The encoded protein is CAWSRGRGGIAGELFF.